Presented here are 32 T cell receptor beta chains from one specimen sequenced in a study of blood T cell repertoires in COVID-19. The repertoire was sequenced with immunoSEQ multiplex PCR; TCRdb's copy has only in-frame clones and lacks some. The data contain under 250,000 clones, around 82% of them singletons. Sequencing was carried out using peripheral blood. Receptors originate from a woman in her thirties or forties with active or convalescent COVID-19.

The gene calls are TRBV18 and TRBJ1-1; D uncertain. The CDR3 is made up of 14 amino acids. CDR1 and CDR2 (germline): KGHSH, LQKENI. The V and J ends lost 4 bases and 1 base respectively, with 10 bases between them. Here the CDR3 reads CASSRTTSNTEAFF. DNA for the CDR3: TGTGCCAGCTCACGAACTACTTCGAACACTGAAGCTTTCTTT.

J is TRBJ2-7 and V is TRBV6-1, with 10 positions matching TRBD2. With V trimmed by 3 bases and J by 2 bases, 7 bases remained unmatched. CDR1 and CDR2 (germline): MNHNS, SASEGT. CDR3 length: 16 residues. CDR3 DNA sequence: TGTGCCAGCAGTGATGAGGCTAGCGGGGGCGCCTACGAGCAGTACTTC. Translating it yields CASSDEASGGAYEQYF.

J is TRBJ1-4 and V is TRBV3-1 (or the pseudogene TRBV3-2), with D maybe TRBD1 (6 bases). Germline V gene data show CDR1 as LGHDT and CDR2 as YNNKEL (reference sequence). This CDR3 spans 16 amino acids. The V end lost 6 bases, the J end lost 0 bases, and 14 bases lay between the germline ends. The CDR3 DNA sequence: TGTGCCAGCAGGTCGGGTGGGGGCGCAACTAATGAAAAACTGTTTTTT. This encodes CASRSGGGATNEKLFF.

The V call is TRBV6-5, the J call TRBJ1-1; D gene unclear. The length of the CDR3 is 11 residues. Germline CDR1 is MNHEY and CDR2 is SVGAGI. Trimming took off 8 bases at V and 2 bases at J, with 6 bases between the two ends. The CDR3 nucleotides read TGTGCCAGCTTAAAAAACACTGAAGCTTTCTTT. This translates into CASLKNTEAFF.

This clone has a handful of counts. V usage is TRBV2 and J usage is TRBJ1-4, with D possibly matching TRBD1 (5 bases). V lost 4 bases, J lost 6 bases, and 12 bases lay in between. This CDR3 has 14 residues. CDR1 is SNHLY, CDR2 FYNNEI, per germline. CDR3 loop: CASSAQGGDEKLFF. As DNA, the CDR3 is TGTGCCAGCAGTGCTCAGGGCGGGGATGAAAAACTGTTTTTT.

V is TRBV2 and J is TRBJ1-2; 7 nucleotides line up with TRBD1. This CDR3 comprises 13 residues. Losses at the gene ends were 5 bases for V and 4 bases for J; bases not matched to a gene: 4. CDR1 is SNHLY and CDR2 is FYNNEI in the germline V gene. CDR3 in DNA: TGTGCCAGCAGTACCCAGGGGGGCTATGGCTACACCTTC. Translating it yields CASSTQGGYGYTF. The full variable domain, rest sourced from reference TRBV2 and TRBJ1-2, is EPEVTQTPSHQVTQMGQEVILRCVPISNHLYFYWYRQILGQKVEFLVSFYNNEISEKSEIFDDQFSVERPDGSNFTLKIRSTKLEDSAMYFCASSTQGGYGYTFGSGTRLTVV.

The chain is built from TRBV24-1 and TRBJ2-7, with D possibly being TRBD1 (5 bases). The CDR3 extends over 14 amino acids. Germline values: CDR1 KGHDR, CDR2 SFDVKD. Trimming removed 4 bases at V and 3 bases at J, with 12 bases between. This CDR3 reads CATSDASTVYEQYF. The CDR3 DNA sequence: TGTGCCACCAGTGACGCGTCGACAGTCTACGAGCAGTACTTC.

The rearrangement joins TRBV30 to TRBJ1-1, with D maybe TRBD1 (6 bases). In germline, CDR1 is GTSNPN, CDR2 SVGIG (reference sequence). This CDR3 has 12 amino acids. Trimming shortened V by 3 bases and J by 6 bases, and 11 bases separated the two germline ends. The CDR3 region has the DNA TGTGCCTGGAGGACAGGTTTCGCTGAAGCTTTCTTT. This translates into CAWRTGFAEAFF. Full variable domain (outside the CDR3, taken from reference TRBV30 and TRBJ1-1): SQTIHQWPATLVQPVGSPLSLECTVEGTSNPNLYWYRQAAGRGLQLLFYSVGIGQISSEVPQNLSASRPQDRQFILSSKKLLLSDSGFYLCAWRTGFAEAFFGQGTRLTVV.

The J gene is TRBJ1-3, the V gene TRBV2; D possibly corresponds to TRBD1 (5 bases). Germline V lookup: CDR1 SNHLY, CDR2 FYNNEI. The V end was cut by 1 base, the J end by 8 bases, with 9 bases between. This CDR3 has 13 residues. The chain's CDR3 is CASSEGWGDTIYF. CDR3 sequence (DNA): TGTGCCAGCAGTGAAGGATGGGGCGACACCATATATTTT.

CDR3 DNA sequence: TGTGCCAGCAGCTTGCGGACTACAATGAACACTGAAGCTTTCTTT. Translation gives CASSLRTTMNTEAFF. This sequence joins TRBV5-6 and TRBJ1-1, with D hard to call. Trimming shortened V by 1 base and J by 0 bases, and 10 bases separated the two germline ends. The length of the CDR3 is 15 residues. Germline assignment: CDR1 SGHDT and CDR2 YYEEEE.

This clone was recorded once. The CDR3 nucleotides read TGTGCCAGCAGTCGACAGGGGGCTTGGGGCCGGGAGCTGTTTTTT. Protein sequence: CASSRQGAWGRELFF. The rearrangement links TRBV27 to TRBJ2-2; 10 bases map to TRBD1. The CDR3 has 15 residues. The V segment lost 5 bases and the J segment 9 bases; nucleotides outside the gene matches: 9. From germline, CDR1 is MNHEY and CDR2 SMNVEV (reference sequence).

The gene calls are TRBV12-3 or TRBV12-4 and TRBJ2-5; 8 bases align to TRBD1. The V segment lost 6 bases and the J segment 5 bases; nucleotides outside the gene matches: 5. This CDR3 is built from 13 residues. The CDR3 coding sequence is TGTGCCAGCAGGTCAGGGGGCGGGGAGACCCAGTACTTC. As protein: CASRSGGGETQYF.

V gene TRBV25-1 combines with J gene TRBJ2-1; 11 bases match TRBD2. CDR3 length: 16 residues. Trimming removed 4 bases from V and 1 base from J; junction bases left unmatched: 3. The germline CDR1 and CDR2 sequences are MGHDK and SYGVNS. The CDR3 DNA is TGTGCCAGCAGTGTTTTAGCGGGAGGGTCCTACAATGAGCAGTTCTTC. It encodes CASSVLAGGSYNEQFF.

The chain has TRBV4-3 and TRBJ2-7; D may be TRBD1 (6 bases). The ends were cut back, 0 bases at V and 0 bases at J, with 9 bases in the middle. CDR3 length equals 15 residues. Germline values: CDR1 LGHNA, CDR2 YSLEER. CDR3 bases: TGCGCCAGCAGCCAAGACAGGGGATCCTCCTACGAGCAGTACTTC. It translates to CASSQDRGSSYEQYF.

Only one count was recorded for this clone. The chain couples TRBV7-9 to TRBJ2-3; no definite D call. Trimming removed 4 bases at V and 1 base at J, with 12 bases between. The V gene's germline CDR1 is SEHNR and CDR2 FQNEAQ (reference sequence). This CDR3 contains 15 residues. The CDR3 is CASSSDFVGTDTQYF. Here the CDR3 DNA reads TGTGCCAGCAGCTCTGACTTTGTCGGCACAGATACGCAGTATTTT.

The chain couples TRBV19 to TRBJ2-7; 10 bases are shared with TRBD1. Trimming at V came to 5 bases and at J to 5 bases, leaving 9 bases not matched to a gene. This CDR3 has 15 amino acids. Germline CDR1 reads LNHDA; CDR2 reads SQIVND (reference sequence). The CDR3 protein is CASSGSGTGAHEQYF. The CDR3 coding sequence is TGTGCCAGTAGTGGGTCCGGGACAGGGGCCCACGAGCAGTACTTC.

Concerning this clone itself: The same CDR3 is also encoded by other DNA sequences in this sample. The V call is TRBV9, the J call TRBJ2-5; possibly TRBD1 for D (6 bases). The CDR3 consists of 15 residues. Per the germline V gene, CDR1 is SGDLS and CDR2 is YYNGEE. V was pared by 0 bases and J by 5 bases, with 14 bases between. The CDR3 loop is CASSVAGGLGETQYF. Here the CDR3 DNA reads TGTGCCAGCAGCGTAGCTGGGGGCTTGGGGGAGACCCAGTACTTC.

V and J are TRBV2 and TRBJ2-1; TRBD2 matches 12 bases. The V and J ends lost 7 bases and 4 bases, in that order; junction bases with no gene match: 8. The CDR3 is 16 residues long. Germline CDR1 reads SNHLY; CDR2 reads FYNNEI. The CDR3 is CASILAGGRGYNEQFF. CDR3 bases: TGTGCCAGCATCCTAGCGGGAGGGCGGGGGTACAATGAGCAGTTCTTC.

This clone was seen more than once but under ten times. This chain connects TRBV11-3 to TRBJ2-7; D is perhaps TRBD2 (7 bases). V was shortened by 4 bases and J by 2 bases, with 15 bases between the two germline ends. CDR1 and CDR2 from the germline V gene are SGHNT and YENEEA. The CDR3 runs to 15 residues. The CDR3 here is CASSSGEGETYEQYF. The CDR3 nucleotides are TGTGCCAGCAGCTCCGGGGAGGGGGAGACCTACGAGCAGTACTTC.

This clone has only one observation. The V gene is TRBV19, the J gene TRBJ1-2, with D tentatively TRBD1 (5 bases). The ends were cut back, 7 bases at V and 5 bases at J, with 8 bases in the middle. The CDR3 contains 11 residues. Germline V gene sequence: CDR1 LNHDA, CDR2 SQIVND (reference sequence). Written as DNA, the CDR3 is TGTGCCAGTATATCAGGGTATGGCTACACCTTC. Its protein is CASISGYGYTF.

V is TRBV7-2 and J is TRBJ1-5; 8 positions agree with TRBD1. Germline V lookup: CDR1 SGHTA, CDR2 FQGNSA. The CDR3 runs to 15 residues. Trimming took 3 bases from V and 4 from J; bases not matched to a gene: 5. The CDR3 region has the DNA TGTGCCAGCAGCTTTAAGGGGGACAGGAATCAGCCCCAGCATTTT. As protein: CASSFKGDRNQPQHF.

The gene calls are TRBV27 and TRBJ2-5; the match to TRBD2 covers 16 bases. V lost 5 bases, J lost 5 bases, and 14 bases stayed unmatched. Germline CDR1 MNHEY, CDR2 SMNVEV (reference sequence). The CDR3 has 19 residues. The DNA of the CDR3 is TGTGCCAGCAGTAGCCGATCGGGACTAGCGGGAGGGCCTTGGGAGACCCAGTACTTC. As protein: CASSSRSGLAGGPWETQYF.

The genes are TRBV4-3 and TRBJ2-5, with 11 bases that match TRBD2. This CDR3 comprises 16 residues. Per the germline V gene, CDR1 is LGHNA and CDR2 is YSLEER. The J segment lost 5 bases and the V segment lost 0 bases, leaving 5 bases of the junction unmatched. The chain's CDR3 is CASSQDWASGGETQYF. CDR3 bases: TGCGCCAGCAGCCAAGATTGGGCTAGCGGGGGGGAGACCCAGTACTTC.

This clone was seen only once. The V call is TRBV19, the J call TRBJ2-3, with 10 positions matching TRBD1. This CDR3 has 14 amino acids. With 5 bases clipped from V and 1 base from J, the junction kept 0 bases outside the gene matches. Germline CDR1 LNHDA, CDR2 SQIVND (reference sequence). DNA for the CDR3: TGTGCCAGTAGTGGGACAGGGGGCACAGATACGCAGTATTTT. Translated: CASSGTGGTDTQYF.

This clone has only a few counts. CDR3 DNA sequence: TGTGCCAGCAGTTACTCGGGGGGGCAGTACGAGCAGTACTTC. Protein sequence: CASSYSGGQYEQYF. This chain uses TRBV6-5 with TRBJ2-7; D is perhaps TRBD2 (7 bases). The CDR3 sequence is 14 residues long. In germline, CDR1 is MNHEY, CDR2 SVGAGI. V was cut by 0 bases and J by 4 bases, with 10 bases left in between.

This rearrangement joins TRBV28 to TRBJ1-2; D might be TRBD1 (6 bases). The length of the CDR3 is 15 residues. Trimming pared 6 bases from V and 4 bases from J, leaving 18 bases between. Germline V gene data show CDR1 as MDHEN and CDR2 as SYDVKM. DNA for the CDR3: TGTGCCAGCAGGGTTCTCCGGGGACAAGTCTATGGCTACACCTTC. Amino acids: CASRVLRGQVYGYTF.

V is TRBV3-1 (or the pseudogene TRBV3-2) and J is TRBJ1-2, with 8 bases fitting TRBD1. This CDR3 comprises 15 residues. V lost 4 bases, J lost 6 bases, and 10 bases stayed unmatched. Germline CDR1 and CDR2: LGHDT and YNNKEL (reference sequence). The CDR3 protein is CASSPPGTGRHGYTF. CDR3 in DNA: TGTGCCAGCAGCCCTCCCGGGACAGGTCGGCATGGCTACACCTTC.

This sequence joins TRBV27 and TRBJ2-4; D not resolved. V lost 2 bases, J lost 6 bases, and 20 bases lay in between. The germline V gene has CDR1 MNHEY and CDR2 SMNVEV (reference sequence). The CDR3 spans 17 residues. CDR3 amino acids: CASSLIPRSAGGNIQYF. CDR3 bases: TGTGCCAGCAGTTTAATACCCCGGTCAGCCGGCGGAAACATTCAGTACTTC.

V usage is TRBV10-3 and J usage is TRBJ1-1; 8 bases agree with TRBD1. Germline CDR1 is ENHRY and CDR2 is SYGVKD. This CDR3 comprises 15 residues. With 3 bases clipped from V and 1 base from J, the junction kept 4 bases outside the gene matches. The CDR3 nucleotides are TGTGCCATCAGTGACCCTGGGACAGGGAACACTGAAGCTTTCTTT. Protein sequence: CAISDPGTGNTEAFF.

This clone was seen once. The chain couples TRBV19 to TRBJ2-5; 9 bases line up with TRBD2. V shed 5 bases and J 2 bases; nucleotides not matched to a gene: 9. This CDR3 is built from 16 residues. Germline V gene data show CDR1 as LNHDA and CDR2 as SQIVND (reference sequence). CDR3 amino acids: CASSSRLAARQETQYF. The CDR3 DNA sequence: TGTGCCAGTAGTTCGCGACTAGCGGCGAGACAAGAGACCCAGTACTTC.

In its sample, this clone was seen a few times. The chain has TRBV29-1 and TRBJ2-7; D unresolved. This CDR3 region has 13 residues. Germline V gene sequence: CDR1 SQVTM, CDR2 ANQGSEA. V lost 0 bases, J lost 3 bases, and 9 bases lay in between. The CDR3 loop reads CSVEDPGSYEQYF. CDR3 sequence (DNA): TGCAGCGTTGAAGATCCAGGCAGCTACGAGCAGTACTTC.

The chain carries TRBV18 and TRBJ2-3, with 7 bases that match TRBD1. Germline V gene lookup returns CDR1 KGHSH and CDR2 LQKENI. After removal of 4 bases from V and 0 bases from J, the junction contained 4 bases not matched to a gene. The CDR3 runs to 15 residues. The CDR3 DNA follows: TGTGCCAGCTCACAGGGGGCCTCTAGCACAGATACGCAGTATTTT. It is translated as CASSQGASSTDTQYF.